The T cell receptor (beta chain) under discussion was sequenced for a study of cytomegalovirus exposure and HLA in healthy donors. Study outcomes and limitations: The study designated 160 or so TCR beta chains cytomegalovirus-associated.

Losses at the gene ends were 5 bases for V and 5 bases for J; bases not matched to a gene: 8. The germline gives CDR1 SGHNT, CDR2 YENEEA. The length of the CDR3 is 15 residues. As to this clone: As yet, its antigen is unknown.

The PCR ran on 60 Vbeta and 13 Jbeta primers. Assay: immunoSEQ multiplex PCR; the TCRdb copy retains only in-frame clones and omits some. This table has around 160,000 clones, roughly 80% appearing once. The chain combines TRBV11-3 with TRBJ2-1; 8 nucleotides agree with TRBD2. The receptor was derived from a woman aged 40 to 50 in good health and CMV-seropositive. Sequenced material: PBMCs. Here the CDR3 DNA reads TGTGCCAGCAGCCGTTCCCTAGCGGGTAACAATGAGCAGTTCTTC. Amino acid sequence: CASSRSLAGNNEQFF.